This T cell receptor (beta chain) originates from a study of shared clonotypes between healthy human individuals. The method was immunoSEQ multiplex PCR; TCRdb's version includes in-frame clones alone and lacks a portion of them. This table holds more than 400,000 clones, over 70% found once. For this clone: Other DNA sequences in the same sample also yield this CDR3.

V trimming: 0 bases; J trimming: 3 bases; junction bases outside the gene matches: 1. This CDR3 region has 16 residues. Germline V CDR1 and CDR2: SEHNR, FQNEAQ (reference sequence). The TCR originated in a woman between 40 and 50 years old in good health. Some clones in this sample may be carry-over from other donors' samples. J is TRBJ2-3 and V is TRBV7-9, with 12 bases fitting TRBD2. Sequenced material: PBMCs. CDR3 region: CASSLAGTSGTDTQYF. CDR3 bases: TGTGCCAGCAGCTTAGCGGGGACTAGCGGGACAGATACGCAGTATTTT.